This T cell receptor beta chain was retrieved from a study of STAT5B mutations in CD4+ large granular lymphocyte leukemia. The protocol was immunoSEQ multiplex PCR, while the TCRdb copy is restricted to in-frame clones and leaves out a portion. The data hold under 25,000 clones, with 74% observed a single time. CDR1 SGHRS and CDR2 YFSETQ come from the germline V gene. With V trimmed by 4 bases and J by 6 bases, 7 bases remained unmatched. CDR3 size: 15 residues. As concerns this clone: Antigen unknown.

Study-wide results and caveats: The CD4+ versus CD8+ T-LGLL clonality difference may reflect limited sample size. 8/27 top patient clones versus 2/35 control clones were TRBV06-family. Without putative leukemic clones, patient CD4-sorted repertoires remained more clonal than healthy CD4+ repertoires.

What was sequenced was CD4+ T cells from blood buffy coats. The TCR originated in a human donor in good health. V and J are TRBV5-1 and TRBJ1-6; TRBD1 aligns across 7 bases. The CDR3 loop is CASSPTTGPNSPLHF. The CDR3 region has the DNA TGCGCCAGCAGCCCGACGACAGGGCCTAATTCACCCCTCCACTTT.